The 24 T cell receptor beta chains reported below all come from one sample, sequenced in a study of OX40 agonist ivuxolimab in advanced cancers. Library preparation used the immunoSEQ multiplex PCR assay. This immuneACCESS table, as held by TCRdb, lists in-frame sequences with V and J called but not all clones. Of the missing ones, under half trace to an unresolved V gene in checked studies; the others have no known cause. The sample yields tens of thousands of clones; 80% were counted once. Together, the top ten hold around 8.2% of the sample. Sample: CD4+ or CD8+ T cells sorted from blood, taken in a trial of the OX40 agonist ivuxolimab. These TCRs come from an adult with an advanced solid tumor such as melanoma, head and neck, liver or kidney cancer.

The chain links TRBV27 to TRBJ1-1; D is unresolved. V was pared by 6 bases and J by 0 bases, with 5 bases between. This CDR3 is 12 amino acids long. Germline assignment: CDR1 MNHEY and CDR2 SMNVEV (reference sequence). CDR3 nucleotide sequence: TGTGCCAGCAGAGGACTGAACACTGAAGCTTTCTTT. Protein product: CASRGLNTEAFF.

The chain joins TRBV5-1 to TRBJ2-3; perhaps TRBD2 as D (6 bases). The CDR3 is 16 amino acids. The germline V and J ends were trimmed by 4 bases and 0 bases, with 15 bases remaining between them. CDR1 and CDR2 from the germline V gene are SGHRS and YFSETQ. The CDR3 DNA follows: TGCGCCAGCAGCCCCCTACTAGCCGGGAGCACAGATACGCAGTATTTT. It codes for CASSPLLAGSTDTQYF.

The chain carries TRBV6-5 and TRBJ2-7; D could derive from TRBD1 or TRBD2 (5 bases each). Germline lookup yields CDR1 MNHEY and CDR2 SVGAGI. This CDR3 region has 13 residues. V shed 5 bases and J shed 2 bases, with 10 bases lying between them. The CDR3, as DNA: TGTGCCAGCAGTGCCGGGGCCACCTACGAGCAGTACGTC. Its protein product is CASSAGATYEQYV.

This chain joins TRBV27 and TRBJ2-5, with 10 bases matching TRBD2. Trimming took 6 bases from V and 4 from J; bases not matched to a gene: 11. Germline-derived CDR1 and CDR2 are MNHEY and SMNVEV (reference sequence). This CDR3 spans 16 amino acids. The CDR3 protein is CASRESPAGGPETQYF. The CDR3 bases are TGTGCCAGCAGGGAAAGTCCAGCGGGGGGGCCAGAGACCCAGTACTTC.

The rearrangement uses TRBV29-1 and TRBJ2-1, with 7 positions matching TRBD1. Trimming cost V 7 bases and J 13 bases; bases outside gene matches: 10. CDR1 and CDR2 from the germline V gene are SQVTM and ANQGSEA. The CDR3 is made up of 11 amino acids. The CDR3 DNA reads TGCAGCGGGAAGACAGGGATGGACCAGTTCTTC. Translated, it gives CSGKTGMDQFF.

This clone was seen a single time. The gene calls are TRBV6-5 and TRBJ1-5; no definite D call. The CDR3 is 15 residues long. Germline assignment: CDR1 MNHEY and CDR2 SVGAGI. V was trimmed by 2 bases and J by 0 bases, leaving 8 bases between them. DNA for the CDR3: TGTGCCAGCAGTTACGGTGGATATAGCAATCAGCCCCAGCATTTT. Protein sequence: CASSYGGYSNQPQHF.

The chain employs TRBV6-6 and TRBJ1-1, with TRBD1 identical over 7 bases. The germline V gene encodes CDR1 MNHNY and CDR2 SVGAGI (reference sequence). Trimming took 4 bases from V and 5 from J; bases not matched to a gene: 7. The CDR3 totals 14 residues. CDR3 in amino acids: CASSFTGVGTEAFF. Here the CDR3 DNA reads TGTGCCAGCAGTTTCACAGGGGTGGGTACTGAAGCTTTCTTT.

This chain links TRBV9 with TRBJ2-5, with 14 nucleotides matching TRBD2. Germline V gene sequence: CDR1 SGDLS, CDR2 YYNGEE. This CDR3 spans 17 amino acids. V lost 2 bases to trimming and J lost 5 bases; unmatched junction nucleotides: 8. CDR3: CASSVRGLAGVWETQYF. In nucleotides, the CDR3 is TGTGCCAGCAGCGTGAGGGGACTAGCGGGAGTATGGGAGACCCAGTACTTC.

The chain employs TRBV2 and TRBJ1-2; D remains ambiguous. Trimming removed 0 bases from V and 2 bases from J, with 10 bases in between. Germline CDR1 reads SNHLY; CDR2 reads FYNNEI. This CDR3 contains 15 residues. CDR3: CASSEAGRANYGYTF. CDR3 nucleotides: TGTGCCAGCAGTGAAGCGGGGAGGGCAAACTATGGCTACACCTTC.

This clone was recorded a few times. This sequence joins TRBV11-1 and TRBJ1-1; the D is unclear. The germline V gene has CDR1 SGHAT and CDR2 FQDESV (reference sequence). The V end lost 3 bases, the J end lost 0 bases, and 2 bases lay between the germline ends. This CDR3 has 12 amino acids. As DNA, the CDR3 is TGTGCCAGCAGCTTTGTGAACACTGAAGCTTTCTTT. It translates to CASSFVNTEAFF.

V usage is TRBV4-2 and J usage is TRBJ2-2; 11 bases fit TRBD2. After removal of 4 bases from V and 3 bases from J, the junction contained 4 bases not matched to a gene. Germline lookup yields CDR1 LGHNA and CDR2 YNFKEQ. This CDR3 region has 16 residues. The CDR3 nucleotides are TGTGCCAGCAGCCGCCCTAGCGGGGGGTACACCGGGGAGCTGTTTTTT. Translated: CASSRPSGGYTGELFF.

The V gene is TRBV15, the J gene TRBJ1-2; no reliable D call. Deletions cut 1 base from V and 3 bases from J, with 18 bases between. The CDR3 has 17 amino acids. From germline, CDR1 is LNHNV and CDR2 YYDKDF (reference sequence). The CDR3 DNA is TGTGCCACCAGCAGAGCCGGCGGCGAGAGAAGGGACTATGGCTACACCTTC. Its protein product is CATSRAGGERRDYGYTF.

This chain uses TRBV4-2 with TRBJ1-3, with 9 nucleotides matching TRBD1. Germline lookup yields CDR1 LGHNA and CDR2 YNFKEQ. The CDR3 extends over 17 amino acids. Unmatched junction bases numbered 10, after V lost 3 bases and J lost 4 bases. The CDR3: CASSQATGTGLGNTIYF. In nucleotides, the CDR3 is TGTGCCAGCAGCCAGGCTACCGGGACAGGGCTCGGAAACACCATATATTTT.

The chain has TRBV7-2 and TRBJ2-2; unclear D gene. Looked up from germline, CDR1 is SGHTA and CDR2 is FQGNSA. The CDR3 consists of 14 residues. Between the trimmed V and J ends, which lost 4 bases and 7 bases, there was a span of 13 bases. CDR3 amino acids: CASSSSILGGELFF. CDR3 coding DNA: TGTGCCAGCAGCTCCTCCATCTTGGGCGGGGAGCTGTTTTTT.

The J gene is TRBJ1-1, the V gene TRBV9; tentatively, D is TRBD1 (5 bases). The germline V and J ends were trimmed by 6 bases and 4 bases, with 16 bases remaining between them. CDR3 length: 14 residues. Germline V gene data show CDR1 as SGDLS and CDR2 as YYNGEE. The CDR3 sequence: CASTPSGGSTEAFF. DNA of the CDR3: TGTGCCAGCACCCCTTCTGGGGGGAGCACTGAAGCTTTCTTT.

The V gene is TRBV28, the J gene TRBJ2-4; the match to TRBD2 covers 9 bases. The CDR3 totals 15 residues. V trimming: 2 bases; J trimming: 7 bases; junction bases outside the gene matches: 6. Germline V lookup: CDR1 MDHEN, CDR2 SYDVKM. The CDR3 reads CASSLGGLARNIQYF. In nucleotides, the CDR3 is TGTGCCAGCAGTTTAGGAGGACTAGCGCGGAACATTCAGTACTTC.

V and J are TRBV28 and TRBJ2-7, with TRBD2 matching 8 bases. V trimming: 9 bases; J trimming: 3 bases; junction bases outside the gene matches: 4. CDR3 length: 12 residues. Germline CDR1 is MDHEN and CDR2 is SYDVKM. The CDR3 region has the DNA TGTGCCAGTAGCGGGGTGCTCTACGAGCAGTACTTC. It encodes CASSGVLYEQYF.

This clone was seen a single time. This chain connects TRBV7-2 to TRBJ1-1; 8 nucleotides match TRBD1. The CDR3 totals 15 residues. The germline V gene has CDR1 SGHTA and CDR2 FQGNSA. Losses at the gene ends were 5 bases for V and 2 bases for J; bases not matched to a gene: 7. The DNA of the CDR3 is TGTGCCAGCAGCGCCTTAGGACAGGGCAACACTGAAGCTTTCTTT. It specifies CASSALGQGNTEAFF.

This clone has just a few counts. The chain carries TRBV7-8 and TRBJ1-4; 9 bases are shared with TRBD1. This CDR3 region has 17 residues. Losses at the gene ends were 8 bases for V and 8 bases for J; bases not matched to a gene: 18. From germline, CDR1 is SGHVS and CDR2 FQNEAQ. The CDR3 region has the DNA TGTGCCAGCTTCCGGGACAGGGTGCCCACTGGTAGCGAAAAACTGTTTTTT. Protein product: CASFRDRVPTGSEKLFF.

V gene TRBV19 combines with J gene TRBJ1-1; D gene uncertain. V lost 1 base to trimming and J lost 0 bases, with 6 bases between them. This CDR3 spans 14 amino acids. The germline CDR1 and CDR2 sequences are LNHDA and SQIVND (reference sequence). The CDR3 region is CASSIGTMNTEAFF. The CDR3 DNA reads TGTGCCAGTAGTATAGGAACGATGAACACTGAAGCTTTCTTT.

As concerns this clone: At one boundary the junction diverges from the germline segment, which might be a read error. The rearrangement links TRBV10-3 to TRBJ1-5; possible D gene TRBD1, 5 bases. The CDR3 consists of 15 residues. Per the germline V gene, CDR1 is ENHRY and CDR2 is SYGVKD. The DNA of the CDR3 is TGTGCCAGCAGTCTCTCCGCAGGGACCAATCAGCCCCAGCATTTT. Amino acids: CASSLSAGTNQPQHF.

This clone was detected only a few times. This rearrangement joins TRBV25-1 to TRBJ1-1, with a possible D match to TRBD1 (5 bases). V lost 3 bases to trimming and J lost 3 bases, with 14 bases between them. Germline loops: CDR1 MGHDK, CDR2 SYGVNS. There are 15 residues in the CDR3. CDR3 in DNA: TGTGCCAGCAGTGATCCCAGGGCGGGCGACACTGAAGCTTTCTTT. This encodes CASSDPRAGDTEAFF.

The chain recombines TRBV27 with TRBJ1-4, with no clear D. Germline loops: CDR1 MNHEY, CDR2 SMNVEV (reference sequence). This CDR3 is 17 amino acids long. Trimming left V 6 bases short and J 0 bases short, with 17 bases between. DNA of the CDR3: TGTGCCAGCAGCCTCCGGTTGGCGTTGTCAACTAATGAAAAACTGTTTTTT. The encoded protein is CASSLRLALSTNEKLFF.

The genes are TRBV7-8 and TRBJ2-7; 8 nucleotides line up with TRBD2. The germline V gene has CDR1 SGHVS and CDR2 FQNEAQ. The V segment lost 5 bases and the J segment 5 bases; nucleotides outside the gene matches: 17. The CDR3 has 17 residues. The CDR3 loop reads CASSIGRASGPTDEQYF. For the CDR3, the DNA is TGTGCCAGCAGCATCGGGAGGGCTAGCGGGCCAACGGACGAGCAGTACTTC.